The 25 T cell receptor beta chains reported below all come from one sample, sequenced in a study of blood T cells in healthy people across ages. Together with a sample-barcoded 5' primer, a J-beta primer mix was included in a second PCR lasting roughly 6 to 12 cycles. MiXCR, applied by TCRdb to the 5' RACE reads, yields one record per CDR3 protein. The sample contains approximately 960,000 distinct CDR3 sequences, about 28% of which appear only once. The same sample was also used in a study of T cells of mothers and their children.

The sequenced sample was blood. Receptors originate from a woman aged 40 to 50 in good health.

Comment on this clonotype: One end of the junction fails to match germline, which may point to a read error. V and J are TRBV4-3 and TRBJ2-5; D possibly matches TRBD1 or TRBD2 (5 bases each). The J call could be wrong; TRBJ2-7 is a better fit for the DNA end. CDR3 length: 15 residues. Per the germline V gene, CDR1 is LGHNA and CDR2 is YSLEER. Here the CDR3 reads CVSSQEGSGGYEQYF. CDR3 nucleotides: TGCGTCAGCAGCCAAGAAGGAAGTGGGGGATACGAGCAGTACTTC.

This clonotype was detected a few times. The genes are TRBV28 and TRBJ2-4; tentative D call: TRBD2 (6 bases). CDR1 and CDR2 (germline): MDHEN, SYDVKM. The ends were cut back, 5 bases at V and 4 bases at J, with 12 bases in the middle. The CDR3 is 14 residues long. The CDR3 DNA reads TGTGCCAGCAGTACTCGGCGGGGAAAAAACATTCAGTACTTC. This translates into CASSTRRGKNIQYF. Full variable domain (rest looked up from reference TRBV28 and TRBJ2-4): DVKVTQSSRYLVKRTGEKVFLECVQDMDHENMFWYRQDPGLGLRLIYFSYDVKMKEKGDIPEGYSVSREKKERFSLILESASTNQTSMYLCASSTRRGKNIQYFGAGTRLSVL.

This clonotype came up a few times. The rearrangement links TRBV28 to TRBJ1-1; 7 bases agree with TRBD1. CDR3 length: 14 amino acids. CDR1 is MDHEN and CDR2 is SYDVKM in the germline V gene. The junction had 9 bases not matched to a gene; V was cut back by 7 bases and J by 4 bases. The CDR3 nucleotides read TGTGCCAGCACTCCGACAGGGAGGGTCACTGAAGCTTTCTTT. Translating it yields CASTPTGRVTEAFF.

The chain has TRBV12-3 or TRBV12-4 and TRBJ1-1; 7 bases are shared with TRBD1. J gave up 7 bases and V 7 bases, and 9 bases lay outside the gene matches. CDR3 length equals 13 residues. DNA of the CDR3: TGTGCCAGCAAAGTAGCAGGGGGTAGTGAAGCTTTCTTT. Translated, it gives CASKVAGGSEAFF.

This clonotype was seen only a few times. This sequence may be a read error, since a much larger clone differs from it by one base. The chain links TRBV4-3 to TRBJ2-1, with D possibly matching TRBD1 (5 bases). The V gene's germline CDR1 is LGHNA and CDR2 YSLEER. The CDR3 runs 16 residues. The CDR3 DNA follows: TGCGCCAGCAGCGAAGGGCATAGGGGATTTTTTAATGGGCAGTTCTTC. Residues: CASSEGHRGFFNGQFF.

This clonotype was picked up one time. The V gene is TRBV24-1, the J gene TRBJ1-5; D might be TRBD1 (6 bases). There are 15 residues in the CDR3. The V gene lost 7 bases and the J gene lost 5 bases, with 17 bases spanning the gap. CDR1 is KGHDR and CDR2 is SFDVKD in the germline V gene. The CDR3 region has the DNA TGTGCCACCAGGAAACGGGGCCGGGGGCATCAGCCCCAGCATTTT. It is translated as CATRKRGRGHQPQHF.

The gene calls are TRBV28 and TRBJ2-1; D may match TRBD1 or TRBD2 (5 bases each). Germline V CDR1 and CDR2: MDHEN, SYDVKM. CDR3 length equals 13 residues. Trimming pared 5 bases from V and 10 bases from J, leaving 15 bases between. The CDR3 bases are TGTGCCAGCAGTGAGCCCGGGGCGCCGGAGCAGTTCTTC. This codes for CASSEPGAPEQFF.

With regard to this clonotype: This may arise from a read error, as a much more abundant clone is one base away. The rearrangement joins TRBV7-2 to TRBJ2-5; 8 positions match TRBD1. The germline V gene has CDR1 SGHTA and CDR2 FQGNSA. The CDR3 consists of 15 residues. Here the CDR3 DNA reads TGTGCCAACAGCTTAGCTGGACAGGGATCAAGAGAGCAGTACTTC. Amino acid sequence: CANSLAGQGSREQYF.

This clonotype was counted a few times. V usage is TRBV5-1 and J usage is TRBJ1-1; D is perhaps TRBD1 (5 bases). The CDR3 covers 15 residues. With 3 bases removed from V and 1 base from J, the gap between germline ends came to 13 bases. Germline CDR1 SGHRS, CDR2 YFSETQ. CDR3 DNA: TGCGCCAGCAGCTGGAATTCGGGACCGAACACTGAAGCTTTCTTT. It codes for CASSWNSGPNTEAFF.

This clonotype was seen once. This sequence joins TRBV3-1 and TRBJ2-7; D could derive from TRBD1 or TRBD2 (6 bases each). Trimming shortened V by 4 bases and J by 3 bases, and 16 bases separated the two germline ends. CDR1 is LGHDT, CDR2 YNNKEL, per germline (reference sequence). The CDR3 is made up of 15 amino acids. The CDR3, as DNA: TGTGCCAGCAGCCCCCGTGGAGGGGGAAACTACGAGCAGTACTTC. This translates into CASSPRGGGNYEQYF.

The CDR3 here is CASSLQGASEQYF. DNA for the CDR3: TGTGCCAGCAGTCTACAGGGGGCTAGCGAGCAGTACTTC. J is TRBJ2-7 and V is TRBV2; 9 nucleotides line up with TRBD1. The V segment lost 5 bases and the J segment 6 bases; nucleotides outside the gene matches: 5. From germline, CDR1 is SNHLY and CDR2 FYNNEI. The CDR3 is 13 amino acids.

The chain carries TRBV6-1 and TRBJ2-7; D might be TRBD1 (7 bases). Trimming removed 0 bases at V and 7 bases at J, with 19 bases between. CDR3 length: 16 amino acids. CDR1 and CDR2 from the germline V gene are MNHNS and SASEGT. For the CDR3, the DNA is TGTGCCAGCAGTGAAGCTGGACAGGAGGGCTACAATGAGCAGTACTTC. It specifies CASSEAGQEGYNEQYF.

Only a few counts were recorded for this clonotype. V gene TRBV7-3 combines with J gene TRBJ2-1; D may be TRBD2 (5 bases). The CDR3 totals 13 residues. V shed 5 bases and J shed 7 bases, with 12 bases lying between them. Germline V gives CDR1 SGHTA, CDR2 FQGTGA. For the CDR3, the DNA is TGTGCCAGCAGCCCCCGGCCGGGGAATGAGCAGTTCTTC. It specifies CASSPRPGNEQFF.

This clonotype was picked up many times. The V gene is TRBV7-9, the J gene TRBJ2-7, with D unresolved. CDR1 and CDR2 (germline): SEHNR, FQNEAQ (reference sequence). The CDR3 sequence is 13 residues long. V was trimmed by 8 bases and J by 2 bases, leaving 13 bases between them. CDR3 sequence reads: CASQDDRTYEQYF. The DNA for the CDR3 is TGTGCCAGCCAGGATGATAGAACCTACGAGCAGTACTTC. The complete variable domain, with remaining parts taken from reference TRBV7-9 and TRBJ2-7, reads DTGVSQNPRHKITKRGQNVTFRCDPISEHNRLYWYRQTLGQGPEFLTYFQNEAQLEKSRLLSDRFSAERPKGSFSTLEIQRTEQGDSAMYLCASQDDRTYEQYFGPGTRLTVT.

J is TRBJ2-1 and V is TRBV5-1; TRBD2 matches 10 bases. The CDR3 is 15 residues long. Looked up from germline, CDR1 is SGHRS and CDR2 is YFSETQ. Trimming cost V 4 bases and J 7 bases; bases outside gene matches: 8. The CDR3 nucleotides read TGCGCCAGCAGCATAGAGCGGGGGGGCCGGAATGAGCAGTTCTTC. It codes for CASSIERGGRNEQFF.

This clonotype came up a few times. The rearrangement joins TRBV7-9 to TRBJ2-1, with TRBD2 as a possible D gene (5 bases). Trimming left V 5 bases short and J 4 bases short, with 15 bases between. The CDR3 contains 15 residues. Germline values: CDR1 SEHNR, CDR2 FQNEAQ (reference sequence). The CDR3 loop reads CASSPPRESYNEQFF. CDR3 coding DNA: TGTGCCAGCAGCCCCCCGAGGGAGTCGTACAATGAGCAGTTCTTC. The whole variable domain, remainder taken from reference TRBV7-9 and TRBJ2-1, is DTGVSQNPRHKITKRGQNVTFRCDPISEHNRLYWYRQTLGQGPEFLTYFQNEAQLEKSRLLSDRFSAERPKGSFSTLEIQRTEQGDSAMYLCASSPPRESYNEQFFGPGTRLTVL.

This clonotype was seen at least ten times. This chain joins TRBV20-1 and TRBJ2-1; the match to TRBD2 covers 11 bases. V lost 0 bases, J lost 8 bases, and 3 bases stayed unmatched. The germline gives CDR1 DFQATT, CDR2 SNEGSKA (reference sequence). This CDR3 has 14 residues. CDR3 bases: TGCAGTGCTAGAGAGACTAGCGGGGTTGATGAGCAGTTCTTC. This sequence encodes CSARETSGVDEQFF.

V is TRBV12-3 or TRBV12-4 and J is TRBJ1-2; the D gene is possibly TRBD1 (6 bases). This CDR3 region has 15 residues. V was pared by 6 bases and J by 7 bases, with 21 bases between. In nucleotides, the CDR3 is TGTGCCAGCAGACCACAGGGTACCGGAACAGTTGGCTACACCTTC. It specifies CASRPQGTGTVGYTF.

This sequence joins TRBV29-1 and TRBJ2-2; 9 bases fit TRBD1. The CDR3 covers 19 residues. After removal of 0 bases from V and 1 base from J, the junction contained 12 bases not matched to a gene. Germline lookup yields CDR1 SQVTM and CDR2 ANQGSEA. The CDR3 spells CSVEDPRSGGQGNTGELFF. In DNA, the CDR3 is TGCAGCGTTGAAGATCCCAGGTCCGGGGGACAGGGGAACACCGGGGAGCTGTTTTTT.

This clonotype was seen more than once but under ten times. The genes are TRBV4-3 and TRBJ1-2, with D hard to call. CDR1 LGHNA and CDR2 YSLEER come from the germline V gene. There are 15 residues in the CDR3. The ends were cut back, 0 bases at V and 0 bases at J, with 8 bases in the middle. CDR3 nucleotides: TGCGCCAGCAGCCAAGAGTATCTTCCTAACTATGGCTACACCTTC. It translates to CASSQEYLPNYGYTF.

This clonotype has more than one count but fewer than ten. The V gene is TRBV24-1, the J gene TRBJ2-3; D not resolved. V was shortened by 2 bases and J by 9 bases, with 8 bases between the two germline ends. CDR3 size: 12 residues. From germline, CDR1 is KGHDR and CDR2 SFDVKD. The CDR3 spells CATSDWVGTQYF. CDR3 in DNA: TGTGCCACCAGTGATTGGGTGGGGACGCAGTATTTT.

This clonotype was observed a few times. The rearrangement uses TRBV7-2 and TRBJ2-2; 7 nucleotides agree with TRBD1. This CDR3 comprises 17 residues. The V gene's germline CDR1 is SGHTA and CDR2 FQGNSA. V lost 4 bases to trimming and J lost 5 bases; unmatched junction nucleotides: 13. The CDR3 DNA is TGTGCCAGCAGCTCCCCAGCCTCGACAGGGAGAACCGGGGAGCTGTTTTTT. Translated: CASSSPASTGRTGELFF.

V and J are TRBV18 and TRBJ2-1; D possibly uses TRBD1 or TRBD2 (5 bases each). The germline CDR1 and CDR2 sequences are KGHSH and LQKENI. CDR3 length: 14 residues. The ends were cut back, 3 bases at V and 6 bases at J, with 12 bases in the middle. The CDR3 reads CASSPSMGVNEQFF. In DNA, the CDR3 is TGTGCCAGCTCACCTTCCATGGGGGTCAATGAGCAGTTCTTC.

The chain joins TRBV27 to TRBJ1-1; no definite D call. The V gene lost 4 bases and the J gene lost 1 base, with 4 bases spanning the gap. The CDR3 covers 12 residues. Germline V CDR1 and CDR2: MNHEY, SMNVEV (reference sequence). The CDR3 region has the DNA TGTGCCAGCAGTTCCGCGAACACTGAAGCTTTCTTT. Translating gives CASSSANTEAFF.

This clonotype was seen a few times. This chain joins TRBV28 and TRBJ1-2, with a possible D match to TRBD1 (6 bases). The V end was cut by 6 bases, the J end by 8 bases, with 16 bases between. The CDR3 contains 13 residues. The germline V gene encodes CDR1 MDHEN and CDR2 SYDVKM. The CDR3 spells CASRRTGSSGYTF. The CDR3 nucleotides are TGTGCCAGCAGACGTACAGGGTCGTCCGGCTACACCTTC.